The 11 T cell receptor beta chains given below trace back to one sample, sequenced in a study of shared clonotypes between healthy human individuals. TCRdb's copy holds only in-frame clones and misses some; the assay was immunoSEQ multiplex PCR. The table records about a million clones, approximately 77% of them present only once. Source material: memory CD4+ T cells from PBMCs. The subset here: CD45RA-negative fraction. Source of these receptors: a man younger than 30 in good health. Some clones in this sample may be carry-over from other donors' samples.

This sequence joins TRBV6-6 and TRBJ2-5; unclear D gene. The V end was cut by 6 bases, the J end by 1 base, with 6 bases between. CDR1 and CDR2 (germline): MNHNY, SVGAGI (reference sequence). The CDR3 totals 12 residues. The CDR3 DNA reads as TGTGCCAGCAGGGCCCCCCAAGAGACCCAGTACTTC. As protein: CASRAPQETQYF.

The DNA of the CDR3 is TGTGCCAGCAGCGGAAGTAGAGATCAGCCCCAGCATTTT. The encoded protein is CASSGSRDQPQHF. The chain joins TRBV7-2 to TRBJ1-5; D gene unclear. V shed 5 bases and J shed 5 bases, with 10 bases lying between them. Germline assignment: CDR1 SGHTA and CDR2 FQGNSA. The CDR3 covers 13 residues.

V gene TRBV10-3 combines with J gene TRBJ1-4; the D gene is possibly TRBD1 (5 bases). This CDR3 contains 18 residues. Trimming took off 2 bases at V and 4 bases at J, with 20 bases between the two ends. CDR1 is ENHRY, CDR2 SYGVKD, per germline. The chain's CDR3 is CAISEGRPGGAYNEKLFF. DNA of the CDR3: TGTGCCATCAGTGAGGGCAGACCAGGAGGGGCTTATAATGAAAAACTGTTTTTT.

This clone was detected once. V and J are TRBV2 and TRBJ1-4; D uncertain. Germline CDR1 reads SNHLY; CDR2 reads FYNNEI. The CDR3 consists of 14 residues. The V end was cut by 4 bases, the J end by 8 bases, with 14 bases between. The CDR3 sequence: CASSAGSGVEKLFF. DNA of the CDR3: TGTGCCAGCAGTGCGGGCAGTGGGGTAGAAAAACTGTTTTTT.

J is TRBJ1-1 and V is TRBV5-1; D possibly corresponds to TRBD1 (5 bases). Germline CDR1 SGHRS, CDR2 YFSETQ. This CDR3 is built from 14 residues. V was clipped by 6 bases and J by 0 bases, with 12 bases between them. The CDR3, as DNA: TGCGCCAGCACCTCCGGGGGGATGAACACTGAAGCTTTCTTT. Residues: CASTSGGMNTEAFF. The whole variable domain, filled in from reference TRBV5-1 and TRBJ1-1, reads KAGVTQTPRYLIKTRGQQVTLSCSPISGHRSVSWYQQTPGQGLQFLFEYFSETQRNKGNFPGRFSGRQFSNSRSEMNVSTLELGDSALYLCASTSGGMNTEAFFGQGTRLTVV.

The chain joins TRBV18 to TRBJ2-3; 9 nucleotides align to TRBD2. Germline loops: CDR1 KGHSH, CDR2 LQKENI. The CDR3 length is 16 residues. V shed 3 bases and J 6 bases; nucleotides not matched to a gene: 10. CDR3 amino acids: CASSPAGGRAGDTQYF. CDR3 DNA sequence: TGTGCCAGCTCACCTGCCGGCGGGAGGGCCGGGGATACGCAGTATTTT.

The table lists this clone with a few counts. This is likely an artifact of a read error, given a far larger clone one base away. Other DNA sequences within the sample encode an identical CDR3. CDR3 DNA: TGCAGTGGGGGGAGTGGCAAAAACATTCAGTACTTC. Translation: CSGGSGKNIQYF. V usage is TRBV29-1 and J usage is TRBJ2-4; D possibly corresponds to TRBD2 (6 bases). Per germline, CDR1 SQVTM and CDR2 ANQGSEA. The CDR3 has 12 residues.

The chain recombines TRBV7-3 with TRBJ2-1; 15 bases map to TRBD2. The CDR3 is 19 amino acids. Germline loops: CDR1 SGHTA, CDR2 FQGTGA. V dropped 4 bases and J dropped 6; count of bases not matched to a gene: 13. This CDR3 is CASSSLGLAGGMRGNEQFF. In nucleotides, the CDR3 is TGTGCCAGCAGCTCCCTAGGACTAGCGGGAGGGATGAGAGGCAATGAGCAGTTCTTC.

This clone was seen only a few times. The rearrangement joins TRBV5-4 to TRBJ2-6; 8 bases are a match to TRBD1. The V gene end was trimmed by 4 bases and the J gene end by 0 bases; junction bases not matched to a gene: 9. Germline-derived CDR1 and CDR2 are SGHNT and YYREEE (reference sequence). This CDR3 comprises 18 residues. The CDR3 protein is CASSLAGGASSGANVLTF. The CDR3 DNA is TGTGCCAGCAGCCTTGCAGGGGGCGCAAGCTCTGGGGCCAACGTCCTGACTTTC.

This clone was detected many times. The chain recombines TRBV7-8 with TRBJ2-7; a possible D gene is TRBD1 (6 bases). The germline CDR1 and CDR2 sequences are SGHVS and FQNEAQ. Deletions cut 3 bases from V and 0 bases from J, with 9 bases between. The CDR3 loop spans 14 amino acids. Here the CDR3 reads CASSFRDTSYEQYF. The CDR3 DNA reads as TGTGCCAGCAGCTTCCGGGACACCTCCTACGAGCAGTACTTC.

In this sample, this clone turned up a few times. V is TRBV7-9 and J is TRBJ1-2, with D possibly being TRBD1 (5 bases). Germline V CDR1 and CDR2: SEHNR, FQNEAQ (reference sequence). CDR3 length: 12 amino acids. V dropped 4 bases and J dropped 8 bases, with 11 bases sitting between them. The CDR3 bases are TGTGCCAGCAGCTCAACAGGAGAGGGCTACACCTTC. Translating it yields CASSSTGEGYTF. The full variable domain, with the rest looked up from reference TRBV7-9 and TRBJ1-2, is DTGVSQNPRHKITKRGQNVTFRCDPISEHNRLYWYRQTLGQGPEFLTYFQNEAQLEKSRLLSDRFSAERPKGSFSTLEIQRTEQGDSAMYLCASSSTGEGYTFGSGTRLTVV.